Detailed here is one TCR beta chain. Its antigen remains unidentified. The data derive from a study of molecular identifiers for immune sequencing clone quantification. General study results and limits: The share of molecules held by clones above 20 RNA copies was over 98% in effector cells and under 1% in naive cells.

TCRdb re-analysed the PCR reads in MiXCR, keeping a single row per CDR3 protein. The sample lists over 550,000 distinct CDR3 sequences, roughly 25% seen once, with approximately 0.75% in the top ten. This TCR came from a human donor in good health. Some libraries in this study had Jurkat cell RNA spiked in. Sequencing used naive CD8+ T cells from blood, with Jurkat cell RNA spiked in. Subset noted: FACS-sorted CD8+CD4-CCR7+CD45RA+ naive T cells.

The CDR3 here is CSVRLAGSEQFF. CDR3 coding DNA: TGCAGCGTTCGACTAGCGGGATCTGAGCAGTTCTTC. This chain joins TRBV29-1 and TRBJ2-1, with TRBD2 matching over 11 bases. The J segment lost 9 bases and the V segment lost 5 bases, leaving 3 bases of the junction unmatched. The germline V gene has CDR1 SQVTM and CDR2 ANQGSEA. This CDR3 is built from 12 residues.